These 24 T cell receptor beta chains originate from one sample sequenced in a study of blood T cell repertoires in COVID-19. Profiled with immunoSEQ multiplex PCR; TCRdb holds only in-frame clones, not every one. The repertoire holds about 120,000 clones, with over 65% as singletons. The sequencing input was peripheral blood. Receptors originate from a woman aged 70 to 79 with acute or convalescent COVID-19.

The chain has TRBV10-3 and TRBJ1-4, with 7 positions matching TRBD1. This CDR3 spans 12 amino acids. In germline, CDR1 is ENHRY, CDR2 SYGVKD. After removal of 0 bases from V and 14 bases from J, the junction contained 3 bases not matched to a gene. The CDR3 coding sequence is TGTGCCATCAGTGAGTCGACAGGGATCCTGTTTTTT. It encodes CAISESTGILFF.

V gene TRBV9 combines with J gene TRBJ2-5, with D perhaps TRBD2 (6 bases). Trimming removed 2 bases at V and 4 bases at J, with 6 bases between. The CDR3 sequence is 12 residues long. Per the germline V gene, CDR1 is SGDLS and CDR2 is YYNGEE. In DNA, the CDR3 is TGTGCCAGCAGCGTGGGGGGAGAGACCCAGTACTTC. Translated: CASSVGGETQYF. The variable domain in full, with the rest retrieved from reference TRBV9 and TRBJ2-5, is DSGVTQTPKHLITATGQRVTLRCSPRSGDLSVYWYQQSLDQGLQFLIQYYNGEERAKGNILERFSAQQFPDLHSELNLSSLELGDSALYFCASSVGGETQYFGPGTRLLVL.

This chain's CDR3 is CASSYPRVHETQYF. CDR3 nucleotide sequence: TGTGCCAGCAGTTACCCACGAGTCCACGAGACCCAGTACTTC. This rearrangement joins TRBV6-2 or TRBV6-3 to TRBJ2-5, with D hard to call. The V gene's germline CDR1 is MNHEY and CDR2 SVGEGT. The CDR3 spans 14 residues. The V gene lost 2 bases and the J gene lost 5 bases, with 12 bases spanning the gap.

The V call is TRBV7-2, the J call TRBJ2-3; 16 positions agree with TRBD2. V trimming: 1 base; J trimming: 3 bases; junction bases outside the gene matches: 7. CDR3 length: 19 residues. Germline CDR1 reads SGHTA; CDR2 reads FQGNSA. The CDR3 loop reads CASSLVRGLAGGRTDTQYF. The CDR3 nucleotides read TGTGCCAGCAGCTTAGTGCGGGGACTAGCGGGGGGGAGGACAGATACGCAGTATTTT.

This rearrangement joins TRBV5-1 to TRBJ2-3, with 8 positions matching TRBD2. Germline V lookup: CDR1 SGHRS, CDR2 YFSETQ. This CDR3 has 15 residues. The V segment lost 2 bases and the J segment 1 base; nucleotides outside the gene matches: 3. DNA of the CDR3: TGCGCCAGCAGCTTTAGCGGGGTCCGCACAGATACGCAGTATTTT. Its translation: CASSFSGVRTDTQYF.

This chain connects TRBV29-1 to TRBJ2-1; possible D gene TRBD1, 6 bases. This CDR3 contains 14 residues. From germline, CDR1 is SQVTM and CDR2 ANQGSEA. Trimming took 3 bases from V and 8 from J, leaving 17 bases between them. The CDR3 region is CSVEVGQRVYEQFF. The CDR3 DNA is TGCAGCGTTGAGGTTGGACAGAGAGTATATGAGCAGTTCTTC.

The V and J genes are TRBV20-1 and TRBJ1-1; a possible D gene is TRBD1 (6 bases). CDR3 size: 10 residues. Germline V CDR1 and CDR2: DFQATT, SNEGSKA (reference sequence). V was trimmed by 2 bases and J by 8 bases, leaving 6 bases between them. CDR3: CSARTGEAFF. The CDR3 nucleotides read TGCAGTGCTAGAACAGGGGAAGCTTTCTTT.

The chain joins TRBV7-2 to TRBJ1-3; 7 bases match TRBD1. CDR1 SGHTA and CDR2 FQGNSA come from the germline V gene. J lost 2 bases, V lost 5 bases, and 9 bases had no gene match. The CDR3 has 16 amino acids. Here the CDR3 reads CASSITSTGAGNTIYF. In DNA form, the CDR3 reads TGTGCCAGCAGCATTACTTCTACAGGGGCTGGAAACACCATATATTTT.

This chain connects TRBV5-5 to TRBJ2-1, with 10 bases fitting TRBD1. CDR1 is SGHKS, CDR2 YYEKEE, per germline (reference sequence). The junction had 8 bases not matched to a gene; V was cut back by 4 bases and J by 7 bases. This CDR3 has 15 amino acids. The CDR3 sequence is CASSPGTGARNEQFF. The DNA of the CDR3 is TGTGCCAGCAGCCCAGGGACAGGGGCGAGGAATGAGCAGTTCTTC.

V is TRBV6-6 and J is TRBJ1-4; no reliable D call. The V and J ends lost 4 bases and 6 bases respectively, with 9 bases between them. Germline V gene lookup returns CDR1 MNHNY and CDR2 SVGAGI (reference sequence). CDR3 size: 13 residues. As DNA, the CDR3 is TGTGCCAGCAGTTTTAGGAGCTATGAAAAACTGTTTTTT. Its translation: CASSFRSYEKLFF.

This chain links TRBV12-3 or TRBV12-4 with TRBJ1-1; weak D call: TRBD1 (5 bases). CDR3 length: 13 amino acids. Trimming shortened V by 7 bases and J by 2 bases, and 11 bases separated the two germline ends. CDR3 loop: CASNPGLNTEAFF. CDR3 in DNA: TGTGCCAGCAATCCGGGACTTAACACTGAAGCTTTCTTT.

The CDR3 DNA reads as TGTGCCGCCAAGGGACAACCGGACGAGCAGTACTTC. Residues: CAAKGQPDEQYF. The chain uses TRBV10-3 and TRBJ2-7; D might be TRBD1 (6 bases). Trimming stripped 11 bases from V and 5 bases from J, with 16 bases between. Germline assignment: CDR1 ENHRY and CDR2 SYGVKD. The CDR3 spans 12 residues.

The chain joins TRBV2 to TRBJ1-4; 8 bases match TRBD1. Germline values: CDR1 SNHLY, CDR2 FYNNEI. V lost 6 bases and J lost 1; bases outside the gene matches: 7. This CDR3 is 16 amino acids long. In DNA form, the CDR3 reads TGTGCCAGCAGGATGACAGGGGCCCGAACTAATGAAAAACTGTTTTTT. As protein: CASRMTGARTNEKLFF.

In DNA, the CDR3 is TGTGCCAGCTCACCGTTTCTAGCGGAGCACACCGGGGAGCTGTTTTTT. It translates to CASSPFLAEHTGELFF. The chain combines TRBV18 with TRBJ2-2; 7 bases line up with TRBD2. The CDR3 loop spans 16 amino acids. Looked up from germline, CDR1 is KGHSH and CDR2 is LQKENI. J gave up 3 bases and V 3 bases, and 7 bases lay outside the gene matches.

The chain joins TRBV7-8 to TRBJ1-6; tentatively, D is TRBD1 (6 bases). This CDR3 contains 12 residues. Germline V lookup: CDR1 SGHVS, CDR2 FQNEAQ. V gave up 0 bases and J gave up 16 bases, with 10 bases separating them. CDR3 sequence: CASSLASGQLHF. CDR3 DNA: TGTGCCAGCAGCTTAGCGAGCGGACAGCTCCACTTT.

In nucleotides, the CDR3 is TGTGCCAGCAGTGAAGAGGAAGGCGGTGGCTACACCTTC. This translates into CASSEEEGGGYTF. The chain carries TRBV6-1 and TRBJ1-2; no firm D call. There are 13 residues in the CDR3. V dropped 1 base and J dropped 7 bases, with 10 bases sitting between them. CDR1 is MNHNS and CDR2 is SASEGT in the germline V gene.

This sequence joins TRBV5-4 and TRBJ2-5; D not resolved. V lost 4 bases and J lost 2, with 9 bases in between. Germline V lookup: CDR1 SGHNT, CDR2 YYREEE (reference sequence). This CDR3 spans 13 amino acids. This CDR3 reads CASSRSEQETQYF. In DNA, the CDR3 is TGTGCCAGCAGCCGCAGCGAACAAGAGACCCAGTACTTC.

DNA for the CDR3: TGTGCCAGTAGTAAAACCGGGCCCGGGGACGAGCAGTACGTC. It encodes CASSKTGPGDEQYV. V and J are TRBV19 and TRBJ2-7, with D tentatively TRBD2 (5 bases). The CDR3 loop spans 14 amino acids. V lost 4 bases to trimming and J lost 5 bases, with 15 bases between them. Per the germline V gene, CDR1 is LNHDA and CDR2 is SQIVND (reference sequence).

This clone was seen only a few times. V gene TRBV2 combines with J gene TRBJ1-2, with 8 bases identical to TRBD1. With 5 bases clipped from V and 3 bases from J, the junction kept 11 bases outside the gene matches. CDR3 size: 16 residues. The germline gives CDR1 SNHLY, CDR2 FYNNEI. The CDR3 spells CASSPSGQGVYYGYTF. The DNA for the CDR3 is TGTGCCAGCAGTCCTTCAGGACAGGGAGTATACTATGGCTACACCTTC.

This clone was observed a few times. This chain links TRBV6-5 with TRBJ2-2, with D perhaps matching TRBD2 (5 bases). The CDR3 loop spans 12 amino acids. Germline-derived CDR1 and CDR2 are MNHEY and SVGAGI. V lost 8 bases and J 5 bases, leaving 9 bases between the germline ends. The CDR3 nucleotides are TGTGCCAGCGACCGGGGAACCGGGGAGCTGTTTTTT. This translates into CASDRGTGELFF.

The DNA for the CDR3 is TGTGCCAGCAGCCAGGGACAGGGCGGCGAAAAACTGTTTTTT. It translates to CASSQGQGGEKLFF. The chain links TRBV7-8 to TRBJ1-4; 9 positions agree with TRBD1. The V gene's germline CDR1 is SGHVS and CDR2 FQNEAQ. V was pared by 5 bases and J by 8 bases, with 6 bases of the junction left unmatched. The CDR3 covers 14 residues. Variable domain in full (rest from reference TRBV7-8 and TRBJ1-4): GAGVSQSPRYKVAKRGQDVALRCDPISGHVSLFWYQQALGQGPEFLTYFQNEAQLDKSGLPSDRFFAERPEGSVSTLKIQRTQQEDSAVYLCASSQGQGGEKLFFGSGTQLSVL.

The rearrangement uses TRBV19 and TRBJ1-2; no reliable D call. V was trimmed by 3 bases and J by 2 bases, leaving 10 bases between them. The CDR3 is made up of 14 amino acids. Germline assignment: CDR1 LNHDA and CDR2 SQIVND (reference sequence). The CDR3: CASSIQVLNYGYTF. CDR3 nucleotides: TGTGCCAGTAGTATTCAGGTGCTAAACTATGGCTACACCTTC.

The CDR3 loop is CASSESGTGGYNEQFF. The CDR3 bases are TGCGCCAGCAGTGAGTCCGGGACAGGGGGCTACAATGAGCAGTTCTTC. This chain joins TRBV10-2 and TRBJ2-1, with 11 nucleotides matching TRBD1. Germline V gives CDR1 WSHSY, CDR2 SAAADI. J lost 3 bases, V lost 0 bases, and 1 base had no gene match. CDR3 length equals 16 residues.

This sequence joins TRBV7-9 and TRBJ1-1; no firm D call. The CDR3 is 13 residues long. Trimming cost V 2 bases and J 0 bases, with 4 bases left between them. Germline CDR1 reads SEHNR; CDR2 reads FQNEAQ (reference sequence). The CDR3 nucleotides are TGTGCCAGCAGCTTAAGCATGAACACTGAAGCTTTCTTT. This encodes CASSLSMNTEAFF.